Listed below are T cell receptor beta chains from one sample, sequenced in a study of CD8 T cells in ankylosing spondylitis. TCRdb re-derived calls from the 5' RACE reads in MiXCR, one entry per CDR3 protein. The profile covers 150,000 to 200,000 distinct CDR3 sequences, with 10% to 15% appearing a single time and about 10% taken by the ten largest. Sequencing was performed on blood, either unsorted or a sorted T cell fraction (not recorded which). These receptors came from a female donor with ankylosing spondylitis or in good health (not recorded which). The CDR3 runs from the conserved cysteine through the conserved F or W. The D gene is left open where the match is weak. Expanded clones are given a class, and other clones once, few, many or no size at all.

length	size	V	D	J	CDR3	DNA
13	-	TRBV14	-	TRBJ1-5	CASSQGGSQPQHF	TGTGCCAGCAGCCAAGGGGGTTCTCAGCCCCAGCATTTT
12	few	TRBV7-3	-	TRBJ2-1	CASSSRWNEQFF	TGTGCCAGCAGCTCCCGTTGGAATGAGCAGTTCTTC
18	many	TRBV5-1	TRBD2	TRBJ2-1	CASSPTSGFGTSYNEQFF	TGCGCCAGCAGCCCCACTAGCGGGTTTGGTACTTCCTACAATGAGCAGTTCTTC
14	-	TRBV20-1	TRBD2	TRBJ2-1	CSARLAGGVNEQFF	TGCAGTGCCAGACTAGCGGGAGGGGTCAATGAGCAGTTCTTC
14	many	TRBV12-3/TRBV12-4	-	TRBJ2-2	CASSLGQATGELFF	TGTGCCAGCAGTTTAGGGCAGGCCACCGGGGAGCTGTTTTTT
10	-	TRBV27	-	TRBJ2-7	CASGTYEQYF	TGTGCCAGCGGGACATACGAGCAGTACTTC
16	few	TRBV4-3	-	TRBJ2-6	CASSQESTSGANVLTF	TGCGCCAGCAGCCAAGAATCTACCTCTGGGGCCAACGTCCTGACTTTC
14	medium-sized	TRBV2	-	TRBJ1-5	CASSDGQGTQPQHF	TGTGCCAGCAGTGATGGGCAGGGAACACAGCCCCAGCATTTT
14	few	TRBV5-1	TRBD1	TRBJ1-1	CASSQDRANTEAFF	TGCGCCAGCAGCCAGGACAGGGCTAACACTGAAGCTTTCTTT
13	many	TRBV29-1	TRBD1	TRBJ1-1	CSATRTGVTEAFF	TGCAGCGCCACTCGGACAGGGGTTACTGAAGCTTTCTTT
11	many	TRBV5-1	-	TRBJ2-3	CASSFANTQYF	TGCGCCAGCAGCTTCGCGAATACGCAGTATTTT
14	many	TRBV12-3/TRBV12-4	-	TRBJ1-1	CASSLRFLGTEAFF	TGTGCCAGCAGTTTACGGTTCTTGGGGACTGAAGCTTTCTTT
15	many	TRBV24-1	TRBD1	TRBJ1-5	CATSDGTDYNQPQHF	TGTGCCACCAGTGATGGGACAGACTACAATCAGCCCCAGCATTTT
12	few	TRBV7-9	-	TRBJ2-7	CASSLGPNEQYF	TGTGCCAGCAGCCTTGGACCTAACGAGCAGTACTTC
13	medium-sized	TRBV6-6	-	TRBJ2-7	CASSYSQSVEQYF	TGTGCCAGCAGTTACTCTCAGTCCGTGGAGCAGTACTTC
13	-	TRBV7-2	-	TRBJ2-3	CASRPQPPDTQYF	TGTGCCAGCAGACCTCAGCCCCCAGATACGCAGTATTTT
15	-	TRBV19	TRBD2	TRBJ2-5	CASSISPSGTETQYF	TGTGCCAGTAGTATTTCGCCTAGCGGGACGGAGACCCAGTACTTC
15	many	TRBV2	-	TRBJ2-2	CASSAAGGNTGELFF	TGTGCCAGCAGTGCTGCCGGGGGGAACACCGGGGAGCTGTTTTTT
11	many	TRBV12-3/TRBV12-4	-	TRBJ2-1	CASTSVNEQFF	TGTGCCAGCACCTCCGTCAATGAGCAGTTCTTC
16	-	TRBV10-3	TRBD2	TRBJ2-7	CAISEIRTSGFYEQYF	TGTGCCATCAGTGAGATCAGGACTAGCGGGTTCTACGAGCAGTACTTC
14	many	TRBV29-1	-	TRBJ2-3	CSVTARSEGDTQYF	TGCAGCGTTACCGCCAGGTCTGAGGGAGATACGCAGTATTTT
13	many	TRBV28	-	TRBJ1-2	CASSFQVRDGYTF	TGTGCCAGCAGTTTCCAAGTAAGGGATGGCTACACCTTC
16	-	TRBV5-6	-	TRBJ2-1	CASSLVPGGRSDEQFF	TGTGCCAGCAGCTTGGTTCCCGGAGGACGGTCAGATGAGCAGTTCTTC
14	few	TRBV12-3/TRBV12-4	-	TRBJ1-4	CASRTQGINEKLFF	TGTGCCAGCAGAACTCAGGGCATTAATGAAAAACTGTTTTTT
14	few	TRBV7-2	TRBD1	TRBJ2-7	CASSSRTGNYEQYF	TGTGCCAGCAGCTCTCGGACAGGGAACTACGAGCAGTACTTC
14	-	TRBV7-2	TRBD2	TRBJ2-5	CASSFKRGQETQYF	TGTGCCAGCAGCTTTAAGCGGGGCCAAGAGACCCAGTACTTC
13	many	TRBV14	-	TRBJ2-1	CASSRGLPNEQFF	TGTGCCAGCAGCCGGGGACTTCCAAACGAGCAGTTCTTC
13	many	TRBV9	-	TRBJ2-5	CASSTDFRETQYF	TGTGCCAGCAGCACGGACTTTCGGGAGACCCAGTACTTC
13	many	TRBV7-6	-	TRBJ2-5	CASSLRLQETQYF	TGTGCCAGCAGCTTAAGGCTACAAGAGACCCAGTACTTC
14	-	TRBV6-2/TRBV6-3	-	TRBJ1-1	CASSNRGVDTEAFF	TGTGCCAGCAGTAACCGGGGGGTCGACACTGAAGCTTTCTTT
16	once	TRBV20-1	TRBD2	TRBJ2-4	CSASDLAGGKKNIQYF	TGCAGTGCTAGCGATTTAGCGGGAGGGAAAAAAAACATTCAGTACTTC
14	many	TRBV4-3	-	TRBJ2-5	CASSQRIGEETQYF	TGCGCCAGCAGCCAAAGAATCGGCGAAGAGACCCAGTACTTC
13	-	TRBV29-1	-	TRBJ1-1	CSALVHMNTEAFF	TGCAGCGCTCTGGTACACATGAACACTGAAGCTTTCTTT
14	many	TRBV10-3	TRBD1	TRBJ1-2	CAIMPGQGGYGYTF	TGTGCCATCATGCCCGGACAGGGAGGTTATGGCTACACCTTC
15	many	TRBV2	-	TRBJ1-5	CASSELFGSNQPQHF	TGTGCCAGCAGTGAGCTGTTTGGGAGCAATCAGCCCCAGCATTTT
14	few	TRBV6-1	-	TRBJ1-2	CASSEQGTTGGYTF	TGTGCCAGCAGTGAACAGGGTACCACGGGCGGCTACACCTTC
12	many	TRBV6-1	-	TRBJ2-1	CASSESIHEQFF	TGTGCCAGCAGTGAATCGATCCATGAGCAGTTCTTC
13	few	TRBV29-1	-	TRBJ2-1	CSSETGRNNEQFF	TGCAGTTCCGAGACAGGGAGGAACAATGAGCAGTTCTTC
15	few	TRBV20-1	-	TRBJ2-3	CSALQGGASTDTQYF	TGCAGTGCTCTACAGGGTGGGGCTAGCACAGATACGCAGTATTTT
15	-	TRBV12-5	TRBD2	TRBJ2-4	CASGLGLATGNIQYF	TGTGCTAGTGGTTTGGGACTAGCCACGGGAAACATTCAGTACTTC
12	few	TRBV2	-	TRBJ2-7	CASTRHLYEQYF	TGTGCCAGCACCCGACACTTGTACGAGCAGTACTTC
15	-	TRBV6-1	-	TRBJ2-1	CASSLPSIQDPEQFF	TGTGCCAGCAGCCTCCCATCCATCCAGGACCCAGAGCAGTTCTTC
13	-	TRBV4-1	-	TRBJ2-3	CASGGPGRDTQYF	TGCGCCAGCGGAGGCCCAGGCAGAGATACGCAGTATTTT
14	-	TRBV9	-	TRBJ1-6	CASSVKQADSPLHF	TGTGCCAGCAGCGTAAAACAGGCGGATTCACCCCTCCACTTT
17	few	TRBV5-1	-	TRBJ2-2	CASSLGTTPLNTGELFF	TGCGCCAGCAGCTTAGGGACAACCCCACTGAACACCGGGGAGCTGTTTTTT
12	many	TRBV6-9	-	TRBJ2-3	CASSWTADTQYF	TGTGCCAGCAGTTGGACTGCAGATACGCAGTATTTT
14	many	TRBV6-2/TRBV6-3	-	TRBJ2-2	CATYEATYPGELFF	TGTGCCACCTACGAGGCTACCTACCCCGGGGAGCTGTTTTTT
15	many	TRBV11-3	-	TRBJ1-4	CASSATRQLGEKLFF	TGTGCCAGCAGCGCGACGAGGCAGCTTGGTGAAAAACTGTTTTTT
12	-	TRBV28	-	TRBJ2-3	CASSSGQDTQYF	TGTGCCAGCAGTTCGGGACAAGATACGCAGTATTTT
15	many	TRBV5-1	TRBD2	TRBJ2-7	CASSMSSGRFDEQYF	TGCGCCAGCAGCATGTCTAGCGGGAGGTTTGACGAGCAGTACTTC
12	many	TRBV6-4	-	TRBJ2-2	CASRDLTGELFF	TGTGCCAGCAGAGACCTCACCGGGGAGCTGTTTTTT
13	many	TRBV29-1	-	TRBJ2-3	CSVDSALTDTQYF	TGCAGCGTTGATTCAGCGCTCACAGATACGCAGTATTTT
13	few	TRBV20-1	-	TRBJ1-1	CSARYRGDTEAFF	TGCAGTGCTAGATATAGGGGTGACACTGAAGCTTTCTTT